Below, 27 T cell receptor beta chains from the same sample are listed, as sequenced in a study of T cells in Graves' hyperthyroidism and ophthalmopathy. Regions amplified from RNA transcripts were the TCR beta CDR3 regions. TCR CDR3 regions were first amplified by RT-PCR with HTBI primers. TCRdb analysed the multiplex PCR reads with MiXCR anew, one entry per CDR3 protein. The sample contains 550,000 to 700,000 distinct CDR3 sequences, 14% to 15% of which appear only once. Specimen: blood. The receptors here all came from a middle-aged woman with Graves' ophthalmopathy.

This clonotype was seen ten or more times. At one of its ends the junction is not consistent with the germline gene, which may arise from a read error. This rearrangement joins TRBV7-2 to TRBJ1-3, with a weak D call TRBD1 (5 bases). This CDR3 spans 15 amino acids. Germline assignment: CDR1 SGHTA and CDR2 FQGNSA. In nucleotides, the CDR3 is TGTGCCAGCAGTTTAGCTTGGGGGACTGGAAACACCATATATTTT. As protein: CASSLAWGTGNTIYF.

This clonotype was observed many times. This rearrangement joins TRBV7-8 to TRBJ1-6; D is ambiguous. The germline V and J ends were trimmed by 5 bases and 7 bases, with 6 bases remaining between them. Germline V gene data show CDR1 as SGHVS and CDR2 as FQNEAQ. The CDR3 is made up of 12 amino acids. The CDR3 region is CASSGDNSPLHF. The CDR3 nucleotides are TGTGCCAGCAGCGGAGACAATTCACCCCTCCACTTT.

This chain joins TRBV4-2 and TRBJ1-1, with D unclear. The germline CDR1 and CDR2 sequences are LGHNA and YNFKEQ. Trimming cost V 1 base and J 3 bases, with 12 bases left between them. CDR3 length equals 15 residues. In DNA form, the CDR3 reads TGTGCCAGCAGCCAAGCCCCTTCATGGGACACTGAAGCTTTCTTT. This sequence encodes CASSQAPSWDTEAFF.

This clonotype was counted at least ten times. The chain combines TRBV7-2 with TRBJ1-6; D might be TRBD1 (5 bases). The V gene's germline CDR1 is SGHTA and CDR2 FQGNSA. The CDR3 is 14 residues long. The V and J ends lost 3 bases and 8 bases respectively, with 11 bases between them. The CDR3 region has the DNA TGTGCCAGCAGCTTTGCGGGGCGAGATTCACCCCTCCACTTT. Amino acid sequence: CASSFAGRDSPLHF.

The genes are TRBV28 and TRBJ2-4; weak D call: TRBD1 (5 bases). Germline lookup yields CDR1 MDHEN and CDR2 SYDVKM. Trimming pared 6 bases from V and 0 bases from J, leaving 15 bases between. There are 16 residues in the CDR3. The CDR3 DNA sequence: TGTGCCAGCAGCCGACAGTACTACCTAGCCAAAAACATTCAGTACTTC. Translating it yields CASSRQYYLAKNIQYF.

This clonotype was picked up a small number of times. This rearrangement joins TRBV29-1 to TRBJ2-5; D is possibly TRBD1 (6 bases). The CDR3 consists of 13 residues. The V and J ends lost 3 bases and 4 bases respectively, with 12 bases between them. From germline, CDR1 is SQVTM and CDR2 ANQGSEA. CDR3 residues: CSVEQGLGETQYF. The CDR3 DNA is TGCAGCGTTGAGCAGGGGTTGGGAGAGACCCAGTACTTC.

This clonotype appeared many times. The genes are TRBV6-5 and TRBJ2-7, with D uncertain. Trimming pared 7 bases from V and 5 bases from J, leaving 18 bases between. Germline loops: CDR1 MNHEY, CDR2 SVGAGI. The CDR3 runs 14 residues. The CDR3 nucleotides read TGTGCCAGCACTTCCCAAGAGAGGTATGACGAGCAGTACTTC. Protein sequence: CASTSQERYDEQYF.

This clonotype was seen at least ten times. The V call is TRBV5-1, the J call TRBJ1-1; D perhaps matches TRBD1 (5 bases). This CDR3 spans 14 amino acids. Germline CDR1 SGHRS, CDR2 YFSETQ. V was pared by 4 bases and J by 6 bases, with 16 bases between. In nucleotides, the CDR3 is TGCGCCAGCAGCCGGGGGAGAGGGGCGGCTGAAGCTTTCTTT. Translating gives CASSRGRGAAEAFF.

This clonotype has ten or more counts. The rearrangement uses TRBV24-1 and TRBJ1-5; D not certain. Germline assignment: CDR1 KGHDR and CDR2 SFDVKD. V was cut by 1 base and J by 1 base, with 7 bases left in between. This CDR3 has 15 amino acids. The CDR3 loop is CATSDLNTSNQPQHF. DNA for the CDR3: TGTGCCACCAGTGATTTAAATACCAGCAATCAGCCCCAGCATTTT.

The sample holds many counts of this clonotype. The chain recombines TRBV15 with TRBJ2-5; D call uncertain. This CDR3 has 14 amino acids. Germline V gene lookup returns CDR1 LNHNV and CDR2 YYDKDF (reference sequence). V lost 3 bases and J 2 bases, leaving 10 bases between the germline ends. The CDR3 DNA reads as TGTGCCACCAGCAGCGACCGGAATCAAGAGACCCAGTACTTC. Residues: CATSSDRNQETQYF.

This clonotype appeared many times. The rearrangement uses TRBV11-1 and TRBJ1-1; 7 bases fit TRBD1. The germline gives CDR1 SGHAT, CDR2 FQDESV (reference sequence). CDR3 length: 12 residues. After removal of 8 bases from V and 5 bases from J, the junction contained 5 bases not matched to a gene. CDR3 in DNA: TGTGCCAGCGCGGTGGACAGGACTGAAGCTTTCTTT. It encodes CASAVDRTEAFF.

This clonotype was detected many times. V and J are TRBV28 and TRBJ1-1; the D gene is possibly TRBD1 (5 bases). Trimming took 2 bases from V and 1 from J, leaving 8 bases between them. The CDR3 consists of 14 residues. Germline V gene lookup returns CDR1 MDHEN and CDR2 SYDVKM. CDR3 nucleotide sequence: TGTGCCAGCAGTTTAACACAGGCGAACACTGAAGCTTTCTTT. Translation gives CASSLTQANTEAFF.

This clonotype was detected ten times or more. The chain uses TRBV13 and TRBJ1-2; D not certain. Per germline, CDR1 PRHDT and CDR2 FYEKMQ (reference sequence). The length of the CDR3 is 12 residues. The ends were cut back, 7 bases at V and 2 bases at J, with 8 bases in the middle. This CDR3 reads CASNWRNYGYTF. In nucleotides, the CDR3 is TGTGCCAGCAACTGGAGAAACTATGGCTACACCTTC.

In this sample, this clonotype turned up many times. In DNA, the CDR3 is TGTGCCAGCAGTCCGCTGGACAATCCCTCTGGAAACACCATATATTTT. Translation gives CASSPLDNPSGNTIYF. J is TRBJ1-3 and V is TRBV27, with D possibly being TRBD1 (5 bases). Trimming shortened V by 5 bases and J by 0 bases, and 14 bases separated the two germline ends. CDR3 length equals 16 residues. The germline V gene encodes CDR1 MNHEY and CDR2 SMNVEV (reference sequence).

Remarks on this clonotype: An end of the junction does not agree with germline; a read error may underlie this. V and J are TRBV12-3 or TRBV12-4 and TRBJ2-7; the D gene is possibly TRBD2 (6 bases). The CDR3 sequence is 15 residues long. The CDR3 DNA reads as TGTGCCGGCAGGTCCGGGACTGGCGATTCCTACGAGCAGTACTTC. Residues: CAGRSGTGDSYEQYF.

This clonotype showed up many times. The rearrangement uses TRBV15 and TRBJ2-7; possibly TRBD2 for D (6 bases). CDR3 length: 15 amino acids. From germline, CDR1 is LNHNV and CDR2 YYDKDF (reference sequence). Trimming cost V 2 bases and J 1 base, with 12 bases left between them. The CDR3 sequence is CATSRPSSASYEQYF. CDR3 DNA sequence: TGTGCCACCAGCAGACCCTCTAGCGCGTCCTACGAGCAGTACTTC.

The chain carries TRBV6-1 and TRBJ2-7; TRBD1 might be the D (5 bases). This CDR3 contains 14 residues. Trimming removed 2 bases at V and 6 bases at J, with 14 bases between. Germline V gives CDR1 MNHNS, CDR2 SASEGT. CDR3 in amino acids: CASSELQGLGEQYF. The CDR3 region has the DNA TGTGCCAGCAGTGAACTCCAGGGTTTGGGCGAGCAGTACTTC.

This clonotype appeared many times. The V call is TRBV7-2, the J call TRBJ1-5; 8 bases fit TRBD1. This CDR3 region has 15 residues. The V gene's germline CDR1 is SGHTA and CDR2 FQGNSA. V shed 5 bases, J shed 2 bases, and the junction held 5 bases outside the gene matches. The CDR3 reads CASSPDREGNQPQHF. The DNA for the CDR3 is TGTGCCAGCAGCCCGGACAGGGAGGGCAATCAGCCCCAGCATTTT.

This clonotype was picked up many times. The chain joins TRBV6-2 or TRBV6-3 to TRBJ1-5, with D tentatively TRBD1 (5 bases). CDR1 and CDR2 from the germline V gene are MNHEY and SVGEGT. The CDR3 consists of 14 residues. Between the trimmed V and J ends, which lost 2 bases and 3 bases, there was a span of 8 bases. As DNA, the CDR3 is TGTGCCAGCAGTTACGGGGCCCCCAATCAGCCCCAGCATTTT. Amino acid sequence: CASSYGAPNQPQHF.

This clonotype was seen many times. V and J are TRBV30 and TRBJ2-5; 9 bases match TRBD1. The CDR3 extends over 15 amino acids. Germline CDR1 reads GTSNPN; CDR2 reads SVGIG (reference sequence). The junction had 8 bases not matched to a gene; V was cut back by 3 bases and J by 3 bases. The CDR3 region is CAWSAGQGSEETQYF. The CDR3 DNA follows: TGTGCCTGGAGCGCGGGACAGGGTAGTGAAGAGACCCAGTACTTC.

This CDR3 is CASSLEGSQRMYF. The DNA of the CDR3 is TGCGCCAGCAGCTTGGAGGGCTCCCAGAGGATGTACTTC. J is TRBJ2-7 and V is TRBV5-1; D is ambiguous. Looked up from germline, CDR1 is SGHRS and CDR2 is YFSETQ. V was trimmed by 0 bases and J by 12 bases, leaving 16 bases between them. The CDR3 loop spans 13 amino acids.

This clonotype showed up many times. CDR3 region: CASSATVNTEAFF. The CDR3 DNA reads TGTGCCAGTAGTGCGACAGTGAACACTGAAGCTTTCTTT. The chain recombines TRBV19 with TRBJ1-1; possibly TRBD1 for D (5 bases). The CDR3 extends over 13 amino acids. Deletions cut 5 bases from V and 0 bases from J, with 7 bases between. CDR1 and CDR2 (germline): LNHDA, SQIVND (reference sequence).

This clonotype was observed many times. CDR3 sequence (DNA): TGTGCCAGCAGTTACTCACTGTGGGACGGTCGCGGTCAGCCCCAGCATTTT. Residues: CASSYSLWDGRGQPQHF. J is TRBJ1-5 and V is TRBV6-2 or TRBV6-3; weak D call: TRBD1 (5 bases). V lost 0 bases to trimming and J lost 6 bases, with 18 bases between them. Germline CDR1 MNHEY, CDR2 SVGEGT. The CDR3 totals 17 residues.

The gene calls are TRBV6-5 and TRBJ2-7, with D perhaps assigned TRBD1 or TRBD2 (5 bases each). Deletions cut 6 bases from V and 6 bases from J, with 15 bases between. The CDR3 extends over 13 amino acids. CDR1 MNHEY and CDR2 SVGAGI come from the germline V gene. This chain's CDR3 is CASSTRGRGEQYF. The CDR3 DNA reads as TGTGCCAGCAGCACTCGGGGCCGTGGCGAGCAGTACTTC.

This clonotype was observed many times. This chain links TRBV28 with TRBJ2-7, with TRBD1 identical over 8 bases. The CDR3 length is 14 residues. The V and J ends lost 6 bases and 0 bases, in that order; junction bases with no gene match: 4. Germline values: CDR1 MDHEN, CDR2 SYDVKM. CDR3 nucleotide sequence: TGTGCCAGCAGGTTACAGGGGGGCTCCTACGAGCAGTACTTC. It is translated as CASRLQGGSYEQYF.

At least ten counts were recorded for this clonotype. The chain links TRBV29-1 to TRBJ2-7; D possibly matches TRBD1 or TRBD2 (5 bases each). Deletions cut 7 bases from V and 3 bases from J, with 10 bases between. CDR3 length: 11 amino acids. CDR1 SQVTM and CDR2 ANQGSEA come from the germline V gene. The CDR3 sequence is CSGGTIYEQYF. CDR3 in DNA: TGCAGCGGGGGGACCATCTACGAGCAGTACTTC.

In this sample, this clonotype turned up many times. V is TRBV30 and J is TRBJ1-1, with a weak D call TRBD1 (5 bases). The length of the CDR3 is 12 residues. Per germline, CDR1 GTSNPN and CDR2 SVGIG (reference sequence). V was clipped by 1 base and J by 6 bases, with 9 bases between them. CDR3 coding DNA: TGTGCCTGGAGTGATGACAGCTCTGAAGCTTTCTTT. Its translation: CAWSDDSSEAFF.